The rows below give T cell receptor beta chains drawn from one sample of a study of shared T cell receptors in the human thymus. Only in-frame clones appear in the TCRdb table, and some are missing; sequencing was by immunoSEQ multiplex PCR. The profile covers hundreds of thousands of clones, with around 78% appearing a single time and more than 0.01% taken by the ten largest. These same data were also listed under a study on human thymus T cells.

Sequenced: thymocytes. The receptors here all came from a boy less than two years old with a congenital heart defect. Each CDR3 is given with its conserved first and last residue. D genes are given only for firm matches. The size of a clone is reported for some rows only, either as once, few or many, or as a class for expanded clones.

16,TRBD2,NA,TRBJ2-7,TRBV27,CASRLRTSGVFYEQYF,TGTGCCAGCAGACTAAGGACTAGCGGCGTATTCTACGAGCAGTACTTC
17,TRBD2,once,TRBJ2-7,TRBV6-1,CASSASGGGGIPYEQYF,TGTGCCAGCAGTGCCTCGGGGGGGGGAGGGATCCCCTACGAGCAGTACTTC
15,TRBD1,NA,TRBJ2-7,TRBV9,CASSASPQGAREQYF,TGTGCCAGCAGCGCCAGCCCGCAGGGGGCGCGCGAGCAGTACTTC
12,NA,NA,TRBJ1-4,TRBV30,CAWGRGNEKLFF,TGTGCCTGGGGAAGGGGTAATGAAAAACTGTTTTTT
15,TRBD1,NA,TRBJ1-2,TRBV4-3,CASSQRDRTNYGYTF,TGCGCCAGCAGCCAACGGGACAGAACTAACTATGGCTACACCTTC
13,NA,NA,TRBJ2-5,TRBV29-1,CSAENRDQETQYF,TGCAGCGCGGAAAACCGGGACCAAGAGACCCAGTACTTC
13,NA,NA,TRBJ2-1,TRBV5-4,CASSSYPRNEQFF,TGTGCCAGCAGTTCATACCCTAGGAATGAGCAGTTCTTC
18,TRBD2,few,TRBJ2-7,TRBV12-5,CASGLRSGEEYLHYEQYF,TGTGCTAGTGGTTTGCGTAGCGGGGAAGAATATCTTCACTACGAGCAGTACTTC
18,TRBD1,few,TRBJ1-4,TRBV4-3,CASSQGGQGACVGEKLFF,TGCGCCAGCAGCCAAGGAGGGCAGGGGGCATGTGTCGGTGAAAAACTGTTTTTT
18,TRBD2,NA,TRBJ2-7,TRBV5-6,CASSLAKGTSGSRSEQYF,TGTGCCAGCAGCTTGGCCAAGGGGACTAGCGGGAGTCGGAGCGAGCAGTACTTC
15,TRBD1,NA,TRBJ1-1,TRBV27,CASSSTGARYTEAFF,TGTGCCAGCAGTTCGACAGGGGCGAGGTACACTGAAGCTTTCTTT
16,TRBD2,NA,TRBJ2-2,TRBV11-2,CASSLRGGGNTGELFF,TGTGCCAGCAGCTTACGGGGGGGCGGGAACACCGGGGAGCTGTTTTTT
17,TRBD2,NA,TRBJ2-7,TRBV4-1,CASSQAFGLADTYEQYF,TGCGCCAGCAGCCAAGCCTTCGGACTAGCCGATACCTACGAGCAGTACTTC
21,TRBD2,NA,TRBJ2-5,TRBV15,CATSAHGAAGGKGRRGETQYF,TGTGCCACCAGCGCCCATGGGGCAGCGGGAGGCAAGGGCCGGCGGGGAGAGACCCAGTACTTC
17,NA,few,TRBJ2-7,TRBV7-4,CASSLVVFSGVSYEQYF,TGTGCCAGCAGCTTAGTTGTCTTTAGCGGTGTCTCCTACGAGCAGTACTTC
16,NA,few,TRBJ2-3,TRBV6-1,CASSEPSGEDTDTQYF,TGTGCCAGCAGTGAACCCAGCGGTGAGGATACAGATACGCAGTATTTT
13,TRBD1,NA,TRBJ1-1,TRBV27,CASSGAGGAEAFF,TGTGCCAGCAGTGGCGCAGGGGGTGCTGAAGCTTTCTTT
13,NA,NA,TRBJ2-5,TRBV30,CAWTVRGYETQYF,TGTGCCTGGACCGTTAGGGGCTATGAGACCCAGTACTTC
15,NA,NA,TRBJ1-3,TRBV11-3,CASSLVGRVGNTIYF,TGTGCCAGCAGCTTAGTGGGCAGGGTGGGAAACACCATATATTTT
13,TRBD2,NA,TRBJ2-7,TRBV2,CASSASGHYEQYF,TGTGCCAGCAGTGCTAGCGGCCACTACGAGCAGTACTTC
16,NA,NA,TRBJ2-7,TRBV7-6,CASSSSDRESSYEQYF,TGTGCCAGCAGCTCTAGCGACAGGGAGAGCTCCTACGAGCAGTACTTC
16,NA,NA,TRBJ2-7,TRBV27,CASSPLPRDKTYEQYF,TGTGCCAGCAGTCCACTCCCCCGGGACAAGACCTACGAGCAGTACTTC
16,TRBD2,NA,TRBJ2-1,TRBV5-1,CASSLSPAGGPGEQFF,TGCGCCAGCAGCTTATCCCCAGCGGGAGGGCCCGGTGAGCAGTTCTTC
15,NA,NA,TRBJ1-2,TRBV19,CASSIEGRVNYGYTF,TGTGCCAGTAGTATAGAGGGCAGGGTCAACTATGGCTACACCTTC
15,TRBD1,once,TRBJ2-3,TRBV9,CASSLTGFLTDTQYF,TGTGCCAGCAGCTTGACAGGGTTCCTCACAGATACGCAGTATTTT
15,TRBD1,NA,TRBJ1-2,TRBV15,CATSSGQGLGYGYTF,TGTGCCACCAGCAGCGGACAGGGCTTGGGCTATGGCTACACCTTC
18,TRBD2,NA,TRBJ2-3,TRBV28,CASSLRGRGGGSTDTQYF,TGTGCCAGCAGTTTAAGAGGGAGGGGCGGAGGCAGCACAGATACGCAGTATTTT
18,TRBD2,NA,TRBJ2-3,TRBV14,CASSQGTWLAGEADTQYF,TGTGCCAGCAGCCAGGGCACGTGGCTAGCGGGAGAAGCAGATACGCAGTATTTT
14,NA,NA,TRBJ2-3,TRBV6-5,CASKVSLSTDTQYF,TGTGCCAGCAAAGTTAGTCTGAGTACAGATACGCAGTATTTT
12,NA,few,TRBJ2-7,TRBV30,CAWSPSSYEQYF,TGTGCCTGGAGCCCCAGCTCCTACGAGCAGTACTTC
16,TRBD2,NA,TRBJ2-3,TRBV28,CASSFRLAGVEDTQYF,TGTGCCAGCAGTTTCCGACTAGCGGGAGTGGAAGATACGCAGTATTTT
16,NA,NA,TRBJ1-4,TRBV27,CASSTTGSATNEKLFF,TGTGCCAGCAGTACCACAGGGAGCGCAACTAATGAAAAACTGTTTTTT
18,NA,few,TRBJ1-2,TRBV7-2,CASSSEGRGFLDVYGYTF,TGTGCCAGCAGCTCCGAGGGCAGGGGATTTCTGGACGTCTATGGCTACACCTTC
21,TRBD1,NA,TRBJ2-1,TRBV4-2,CASSQARVTGGGSASYNEQFF,TGTGCCAGCAGCCAGGCGCGGGTGACAGGGGGCGGGTCTGCCTCCTACAATGAGCAGTTCTTC
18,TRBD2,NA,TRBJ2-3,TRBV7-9,CASSLALITSAFTDTQYF,TGTGCCAGCAGCTTAGCGCTGATTACTAGCGCATTCACAGATACGCAGTATTTT
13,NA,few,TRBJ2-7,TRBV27,CASSLGNPYEQYF,TGTGCCAGCAGTTTAGGCAACCCCTACGAGCAGTACTTC
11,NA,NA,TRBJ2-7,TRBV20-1,CSARDYYEQYF,TGCAGTGCTAGAGACTACTACGAGCAGTACTTC
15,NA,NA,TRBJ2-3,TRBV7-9,CASSFSVNSTDTQYF,TGTGCCAGCAGCTTTAGCGTAAATAGCACAGATACGCAGTATTTT
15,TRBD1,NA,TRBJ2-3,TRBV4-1,CASTPDRVVPDTQYF,TGCGCCAGCACCCCCGACAGGGTAGTACCAGATACGCAGTATTTT
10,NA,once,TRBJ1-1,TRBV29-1,CSVVANEPFF,TGCAGCGTTGTCGCGAATGAACCTTTCTTT
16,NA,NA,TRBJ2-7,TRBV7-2,CASSLKLALYSYEQYF,TGTGCCAGCAGCCTAAAACTAGCTCTTTACTCCTACGAGCAGTACTTC
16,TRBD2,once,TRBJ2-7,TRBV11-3,CASSLDFKREISEQYF,TGTGCCAGCAGCTTAGATTTCAAGCGGGAGATAAGCGAGCAGTACTTC
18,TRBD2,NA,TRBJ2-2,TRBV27,CASRATSGIRTNTGELFF,TGTGCCAGCAGGGCGACTAGCGGGATTCGCACGAACACCGGGGAGCTGTTTTTT
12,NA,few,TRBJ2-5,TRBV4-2,CASSQDQETQYF,TGTGCCAGCAGCCAAGATCAGGAGACCCAGTACTTC
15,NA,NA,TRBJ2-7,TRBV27,CASRQSRGSSYEQYF,TGTGCCAGCAGGCAGAGTAGAGGGAGCTCCTACGAGCAGTACTTC
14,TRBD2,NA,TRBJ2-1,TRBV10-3,CAISEPLAGGGQFF,TGTGCCATCAGTGAGCCACTAGCGGGAGGGGGTCAGTTCTTC
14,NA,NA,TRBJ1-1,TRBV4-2,CASSQGPGDTEAFF,TGTGCCAGCAGCCAAGGCCCAGGGGACACTGAAGCTTTCTTT
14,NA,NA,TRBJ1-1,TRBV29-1,CSVVAGRRDTEAFF,TGCAGCGTTGTGGCAGGCCGGAGGGACACTGAAGCTTTCTTT
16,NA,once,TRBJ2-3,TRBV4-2,CASSQSEAASTDTQYF,TGTGCCAGCAGCCAATCTGAGGCAGCGAGCACAGATACGCAGTATTTT
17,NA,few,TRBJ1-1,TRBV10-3,CAISDTHRPRAYTEAFF,TGTGCCATCAGTGACACCCACAGGCCAAGAGCATACACTGAAGCTTTCTTT
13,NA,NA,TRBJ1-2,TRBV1,CTSSQGRPGGYPF,TGCACCAGCAGCCAAGGGAGACCGGGTGGCTACCCCTTC
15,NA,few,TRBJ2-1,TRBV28,CASSPIAETYNEQFF,TGTGCCAGCAGTCCTATAGCGGAGACCTACAATGAGCAGTTCTTC